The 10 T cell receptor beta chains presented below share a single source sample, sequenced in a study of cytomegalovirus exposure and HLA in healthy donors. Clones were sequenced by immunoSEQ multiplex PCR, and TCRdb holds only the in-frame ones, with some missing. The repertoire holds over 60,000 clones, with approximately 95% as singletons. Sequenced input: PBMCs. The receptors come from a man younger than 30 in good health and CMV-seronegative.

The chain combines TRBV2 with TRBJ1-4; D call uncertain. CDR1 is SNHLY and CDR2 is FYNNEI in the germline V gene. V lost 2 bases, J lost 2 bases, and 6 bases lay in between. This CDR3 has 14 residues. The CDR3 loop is CASSESHTNEKLFF. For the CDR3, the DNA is TGTGCCAGCAGTGAATCACATACTAATGAAAAACTGTTTTTT.

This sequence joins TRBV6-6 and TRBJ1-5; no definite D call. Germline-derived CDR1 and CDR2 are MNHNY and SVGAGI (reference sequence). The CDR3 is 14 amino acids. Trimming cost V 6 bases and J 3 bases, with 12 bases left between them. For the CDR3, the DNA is TGTGCCAGCAGCCTCGGAGGATCCAATCAGCCCCAGCATTTT. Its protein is CASSLGGSNQPQHF.

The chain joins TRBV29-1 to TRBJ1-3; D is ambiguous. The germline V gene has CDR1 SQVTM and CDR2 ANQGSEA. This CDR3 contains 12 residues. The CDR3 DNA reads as TGCGCGGGGTTTTCTCTCGGAAACACCATATATTTT. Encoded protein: CAGFSLGNTIYF.

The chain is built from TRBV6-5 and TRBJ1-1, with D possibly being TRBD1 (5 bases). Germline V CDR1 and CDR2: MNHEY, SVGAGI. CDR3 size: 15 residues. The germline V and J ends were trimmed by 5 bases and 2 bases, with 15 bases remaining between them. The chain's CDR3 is CASSPRQGRNTEAFF. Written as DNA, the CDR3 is TGTGCCAGCAGTCCTCGTCAGGGAAGAAACACTGAAGCTTTCTTT.

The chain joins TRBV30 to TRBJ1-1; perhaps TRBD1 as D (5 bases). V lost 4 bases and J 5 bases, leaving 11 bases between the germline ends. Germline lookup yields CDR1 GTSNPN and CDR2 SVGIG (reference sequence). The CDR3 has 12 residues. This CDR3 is CAWTGGKTEAFF. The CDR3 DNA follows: TGTGCCTGGACGGGGGGAAAAACTGAAGCTTTCTTT.

CDR3 sequence: CASSLGSSYEQYF. The CDR3 DNA is TGTGCCAGCAGTTTGGGGAGTTCCTACGAGCAGTACTTC. This chain connects TRBV28 to TRBJ2-7, with a weak D call TRBD2 (5 bases). Per the germline V gene, CDR1 is MDHEN and CDR2 is SYDVKM. CDR3 size: 13 residues. Deletions cut 3 bases from V and 1 base from J, with 7 bases between.

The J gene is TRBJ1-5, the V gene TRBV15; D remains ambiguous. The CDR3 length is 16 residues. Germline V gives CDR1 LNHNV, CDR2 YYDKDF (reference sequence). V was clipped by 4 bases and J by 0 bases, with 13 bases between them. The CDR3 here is CATSTTGMDSNQPQHF. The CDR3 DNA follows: TGTGCCACCAGCACGACCGGGATGGATAGCAATCAGCCCCAGCATTTT.

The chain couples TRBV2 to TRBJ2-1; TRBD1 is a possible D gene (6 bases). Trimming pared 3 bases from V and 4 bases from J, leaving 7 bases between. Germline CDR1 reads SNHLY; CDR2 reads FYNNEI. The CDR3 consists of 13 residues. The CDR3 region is CASSEDSYNEQFF. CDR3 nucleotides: TGTGCCAGCAGTGAGGACAGTTACAATGAGCAGTTCTTC.

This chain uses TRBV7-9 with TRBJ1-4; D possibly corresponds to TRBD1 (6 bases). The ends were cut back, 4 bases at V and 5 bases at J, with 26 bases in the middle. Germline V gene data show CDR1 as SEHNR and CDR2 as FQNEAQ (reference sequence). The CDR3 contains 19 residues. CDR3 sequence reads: CASSSQQGILINVNEKLFF. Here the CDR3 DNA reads TGTGCCAGCAGCTCCCAACAGGGTATCTTGATAAACGTAAATGAAAAACTGTTTTTT.

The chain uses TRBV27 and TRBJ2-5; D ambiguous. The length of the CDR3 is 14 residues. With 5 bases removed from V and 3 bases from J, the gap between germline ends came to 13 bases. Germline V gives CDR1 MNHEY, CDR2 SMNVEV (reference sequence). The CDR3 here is CASSPLGREETQYF. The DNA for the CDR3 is TGTGCCAGCAGTCCTCTCGGTAGAGAAGAGACCCAGTACTTC.